This T cell receptor beta chain was captured in a study of beta chain features in type 1 diabetes. General study results and limits: For patients, the naive, central memory and Treg TCRB repertoires appeared more alike than for healthy donors. When Type 1 diabetes patients were examined, their TCRB CDR3s proved moderately but significantly shorter in all four CD4+ subsets.

Expressed TCRB transcripts were sequenced because the entire RNA isolate underwent reverse transcription. TCRdb keeps only in-frame clones here, not all; method: immunoSEQ multiplex PCR. The sample lists a few hundred thousand clones; roughly a tenth were seen once. Germline CDR1 reads SEHNR; CDR2 reads FQNEAQ (reference sequence). CDR3 length: 16 amino acids. V lost 1 base to trimming and J lost 6 bases; unmatched junction nucleotides: 6. Note on this clone: Its antigen is unidentified.

The gene calls are TRBV7-9 and TRBJ2-2; 9 bases are a match to TRBD2. The specimen was naive CD4+ T cells from blood. The receptor was derived from a man aged 25 to 40 with type 1 diabetes. CDR3 loop: CASSLGRTSEPGELFF. In DNA form, the CDR3 reads TGTGCCAGCAGCTTAGGGAGGACTAGCGAACCCGGGGAGCTGTTTTTT.